Listed here are 15 T cell receptor beta chains from one sample, sequenced in a study of breast tumors, draining lymph nodes, adjacent tissues. The lymph nodes were axillary draining lymph nodes from breast cancer patients. Using its own MiXCR run on the multiplex PCR reads, TCRdb lists one record per CDR3 protein. This sample has roughly 110,000 distinct CDR3 sequences, with less than 40% found just once. Sequenced sample: axillary lymph node tissue. The receptors were gathered from a female donor with breast cancer. Some clones in this sample may be carry-over from other donors' samples.

In this sample, this clonotype turned up a few times. This sequence may be a read error, since a much larger clone differs from it by one base. As DNA, the CDR3 is TGCAGTGCTAGAGATTGGGGGGGAACTGCGGAGCTGTTTTTT. Its translation is CSARDWGGTAELFF. V usage is TRBV20-1 and J usage is TRBJ2-2, with 7 bases fitting TRBD2. This CDR3 region has 14 residues. Germline CDR1 is DFQATT and CDR2 is SNEGSKA (reference sequence). The junction had 8 bases not matched to a gene; V was cut back by 0 bases and J by 10 bases.

This clonotype appeared many times. The V gene is TRBV7-3, the J gene TRBJ2-3; 13 bases line up with TRBD2. J gave up 2 bases and V 4 bases, and 3 bases lay outside the gene matches. There are 16 residues in the CDR3. Germline-derived CDR1 and CDR2 are SGHTA and FQGTGA. DNA of the CDR3: TGTGCCAGCAGCTGGGGACTAGCGGGATTCACAGATACGCAGTATTTT. Protein sequence: CASSWGLAGFTDTQYF.

The sample holds many counts of this clonotype. V and J are TRBV28 and TRBJ2-7; D is possibly TRBD1 (5 bases). The CDR3 is 13 residues long. V lost 3 bases to trimming and J lost 2 bases, with 8 bases between them. Per the germline V gene, CDR1 is MDHEN and CDR2 is SYDVKM. CDR3 sequence reads: CASSLDITYEQYF. CDR3 bases: TGTGCCAGCAGTTTGGACATCACCTACGAGCAGTACTTC.

This clonotype was seen many times. A much bigger clone sits one base away, suggesting this may be a read error. The chain employs TRBV20-1 and TRBJ2-5; either TRBD1 or TRBD2 may supply D (5 bases each). CDR3 length equals 15 residues. V lost 3 bases, J lost 4 bases, and 18 bases lay in between. CDR1 is DFQATT and CDR2 is SNEGSKA in the germline V gene (reference sequence). CDR3 sequence reads: CSASGVVGEPETQYF. The CDR3 DNA sequence: TGCAGTGCTAGTGGGGTTGTGGGGGAACCAGAGACCCAGTACTTC.

Many counts were recorded for this clonotype. CDR3 protein: CASSEDWSSYEQYF. DNA for the CDR3: TGTGCCAGCAGTGAGGACTGGAGCTCCTACGAGCAGTACTTC. The chain joins TRBV2 to TRBJ2-7, with D possibly matching TRBD2 (5 bases). Germline V gene data show CDR1 as SNHLY and CDR2 as FYNNEI. This CDR3 is 14 amino acids long. V lost 3 bases, J lost 0 bases, and 9 bases lay in between.

About this clonotype itself: A clone one base away is much larger, so this may be a read error. The CDR3 does not end in the conserved phenylalanine or tryptophan, so this is likely a read error. This chain joins TRBV28 and TRBJ2-7, with 7 nucleotides matching TRBD1. From germline, CDR1 is MDHEN and CDR2 SYDVKM. Losses at the gene ends were 5 bases for V and 0 bases for J; bases not matched to a gene: 13. The CDR3 sequence is 17 residues long. As DNA, the CDR3 is TGTGCCAGCAGTCCCCACCTGGACAGGCTCATCTCCTACGAGCAGTACCTC. It translates to CASSPHLDRLISYEQYL.

A word on this clonotype: Since the CDR3 does not end with the conserved phenylalanine or tryptophan, this likely comes from a read error. The limits of the CDR3 on the DNA are not certain, so only TCRdb's listed CDR3 is given. V is TRBV2 and J is TRBJ1-6. In germline, CDR1 is SNHLY, CDR2 FYNNEI. The CDR3 is 9 amino acids long, termini counted. This CDR3 is CASSGAFSS.

CDR3 amino acids: CASGGQGPCGETQYF. The CDR3 DNA reads as TGTGCTAGCGGCGGACAGGGCCCTTGTGGGGAGACCCAGTACTTC. The V call is TRBV7-7, the J call TRBJ2-5; the match to TRBD1 covers 8 bases. CDR3 length: 15 amino acids. Germline V gene data show CDR1 as SSHAT and CDR2 as FNYEAQ (reference sequence).

In its sample, this clonotype was seen a few times. A read error may be the cause here, since a much bigger clone is one base away. The chain recombines TRBV7-9 with TRBJ2-1; possible D gene TRBD1, 5 bases. This CDR3 spans 15 amino acids. Germline CDR1 is SEHNR and CDR2 is FQNEAQ (reference sequence). As DNA, the CDR3 is TGTGCCAGCAGCTTAAGGCAGGGTGGCCACAATGAGCAGCTCTTC. Its protein is CASSLRQGGHNEQLF.

CDR3 DNA sequence: TGCAGCGTCTTGAGAGGGACTAGCCGGACGGGTTACGAGCAGTACTTC. Its translation: CSVLRGTSRTGYEQYF. The V and J genes are TRBV29-1 and TRBJ2-7, with 9 bases that match TRBD2. This CDR3 contains 16 residues. J was trimmed by 4 bases and V by 6 bases; bases with no gene match: 16. Germline V gene lookup returns CDR1 SQVTM and CDR2 ANQGSEA.

This clonotype was seen many times. A read error may be the cause here, since a much bigger clone is one base away. The rearrangement joins TRBV7-9 to TRBJ2-2, with D uncertain. The CDR3 spans 14 residues. Germline loops: CDR1 SEHNR, CDR2 FQNEAQ (reference sequence). The CDR3 nucleotides read TGTGCCAGCGGCTTAGGAGATAACACCGGGGAGCTGTTTTTT. This codes for CASGLGDNTGELFF.

This chain links TRBV5-1 with TRBJ2-5; 8 bases line up with TRBD1. Trimming removed 0 bases from V and 3 bases from J; junction bases left unmatched: 7. Germline lookup yields CDR1 SGHRS and CDR2 YFSETQ. This CDR3 has 16 residues. CDR3 sequence reads: CASSLAGDRGKETQYF. The DNA of the CDR3 is TGCGCCAGCAGCTTGGCCGGTGACAGGGGAAAAGAGACCCAGTACTTC.

This clonotype was recorded at least ten times. The genes are TRBV9 and TRBJ2-3; D is undetermined. Per germline, CDR1 SGDLS and CDR2 YYNGEE. This CDR3 is built from 13 residues. V lost 0 bases and J lost 0, with 2 bases in between. The CDR3 loop is CASSVGSTDTQYF. CDR3 coding DNA: TGTGCCAGCAGCGTAGGCAGCACAGATACGCAGTATTTT.

For this clonotype: A much larger clone sits a single nucleotide away, making a read error possible. V and J are TRBV11-2 and TRBJ1-5, with D perhaps TRBD1 (6 bases). This CDR3 is 15 amino acids long. V gave up 4 bases and J gave up 3 bases, with 13 bases separating them. The V gene's germline CDR1 is SGHAT and CDR2 FQNNGV. CDR3 in DNA: TGTGCCAGCAGCTCCGAGGGGGGGGCCAATCAGCCCCAGCATTTT. As protein: CASSSEGGANQPQHF.

This chain uses TRBV20-1 with TRBJ2-6; either TRBD1 or TRBD2 may supply D (5 bases each). The CDR3 has 15 residues. Between the trimmed V and J ends, which lost 5 bases and 0 bases, there was a span of 11 bases. Looked up from germline, CDR1 is DFQATT and CDR2 is SNEGSKA (reference sequence). CDR3 in DNA: TGCAGTGCTTGGGACCCCGCCTCTGGGGCCAACGTCCTGACTTTC. It is translated as CSAWDPASGANVLTF.